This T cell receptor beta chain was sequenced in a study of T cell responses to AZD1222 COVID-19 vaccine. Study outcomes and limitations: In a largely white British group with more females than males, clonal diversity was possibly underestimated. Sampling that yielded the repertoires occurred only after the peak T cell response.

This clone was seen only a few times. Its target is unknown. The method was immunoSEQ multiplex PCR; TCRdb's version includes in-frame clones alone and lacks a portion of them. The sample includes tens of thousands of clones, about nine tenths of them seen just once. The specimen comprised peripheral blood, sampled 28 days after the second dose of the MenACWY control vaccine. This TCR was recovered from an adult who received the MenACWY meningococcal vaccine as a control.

The CDR3 is CASSIRTVYNSPLHF. The DNA for the CDR3 is TGTGCCAGCAGCATTCGGACGGTATATAATTCACCCCTCCACTTT. This chain uses TRBV11-3 with TRBJ1-6; unclear D gene. The V gene's germline CDR1 is SGHNT and CDR2 YENEEA. V gave up 5 bases and J gave up 4 bases, with 12 bases separating them. CDR3 length: 15 amino acids.